The clone carrying this T cell receptor (beta chain) rates as medium-sized. The sample comes from a study of metastatic and nonmetastatic thyroid tumors. TCRdb re-analyzed the PCR reads using MiXCR. There are about 14,000 clones in the sample; approximately 30% occur only once, and roughly 19% lies in the top ten. Germline CDR1 reads DFQATT; CDR2 reads SNEGSKA (reference sequence). The CDR3 spans 15 residues. The V gene end was trimmed by 0 bases and the J gene end by 0 bases; junction bases not matched to a gene: 5. Among the patients, none had received any treatment before thyroid surgery. The chain combines TRBV20-1 with TRBJ2-7; 7 bases align to TRBD1. The sample taken for sequencing was tumor tissue. The receptor comes from a female donor with papillary thyroid cancer or a benign thyroid nodule (not recorded which). Some clones in this sample may be carry-over from other donors' samples. CDR3 region: CSARDGRGFSYEQYF. The CDR3 region has the DNA TGCAGTGCTAGAGATGGCAGGGGGTTCTCCTACGAGCAGTACTTC.